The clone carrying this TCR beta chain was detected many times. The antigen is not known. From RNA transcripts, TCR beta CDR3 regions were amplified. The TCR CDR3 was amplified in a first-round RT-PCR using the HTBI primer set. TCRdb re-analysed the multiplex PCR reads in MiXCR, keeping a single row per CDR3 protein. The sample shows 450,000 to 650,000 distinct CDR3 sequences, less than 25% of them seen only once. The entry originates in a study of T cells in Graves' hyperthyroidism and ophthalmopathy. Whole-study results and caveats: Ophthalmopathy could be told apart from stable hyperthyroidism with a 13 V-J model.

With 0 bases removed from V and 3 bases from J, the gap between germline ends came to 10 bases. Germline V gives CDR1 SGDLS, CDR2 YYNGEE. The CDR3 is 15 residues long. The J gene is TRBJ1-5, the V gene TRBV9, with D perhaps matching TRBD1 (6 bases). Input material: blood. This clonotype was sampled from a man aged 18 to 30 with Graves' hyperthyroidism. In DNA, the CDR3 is TGTGCCAGCAGCGTAGGTCAGGGGAACAATCAGCCCCAGCATTTT. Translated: CASSVGQGNNQPQHF.